A selection of T cell receptor beta chains follows, all from one sample in a study of CD8 T cells in ankylosing spondylitis. MiXCR, run by TCRdb on the 5' RACE reads, gives a single entry per CDR3 protein. This sample has about 260,000 distinct CDR3 sequences; under 30% occur once, and the top ten carry approximately 0.61%. The sample consisted of blood, either unsorted or a sorted T cell fraction (not recorded which). These receptors all stem from a male donor with ankylosing spondylitis or in good health (not recorded which). CDR3s include the opening cysteine and the closing phenylalanine or tryptophan. A D gene is named only where the DNA matches it firmly. Clone size is given for some rows only: seen once, a few or many times, or a class if the clone is expanded.

J gene	V gene	D gene	clone size	CDR3 DNA	CDR3 protein
TRBJ2-7	TRBV30	-	-	TGTGCCTGGAGTGTAAGGGGCGGTCGGCCCGAGCAGTACTTC	CAWSVRGGRPEQYF
TRBJ2-7	TRBV12-3/TRBV12-4	-	-	TGTGCCAGCAGTTCTAACACAGCCTACGAGCAGTACTTC	CASSSNTAYEQYF
TRBJ2-1	TRBV30	-	many	TGTGCCTGGAGTGTAGGGACTGATCGAATCAAGAATGAGCAGTTCTTC	CAWSVGTDRIKNEQFF
TRBJ2-2	TRBV9	-	many	TGTGCCAGCAGCGGGGACGCCGGGGAGCTGTTTTTT	CASSGDAGELFF
TRBJ2-2	TRBV2	-	-	TGTGCCAGCAAACAGGTCGTTTCGAACACCGGGGAGCTGTTTTTT	CASKQVVSNTGELFF
TRBJ2-3	TRBV20-1	-	many	TGCAGTTCATCTGTGGTAGCCGGCACAGATACGCAGTATTTT	CSSSVVAGTDTQYF
TRBJ2-7	TRBV6-1	-	-	TGTGCCAGCAGCGAAGGAAGGAGCGTTTCCTACGAGCAGTACTTC	CASSEGRSVSYEQYF
TRBJ2-5	TRBV20-1	TRBD1	few	TGCAGTGCTAGAGATCTGGGACAGGGATGGGAGACCCAGTACTTC	CSARDLGQGWETQYF
TRBJ2-7	TRBV4-2	-	few	TGTGCCAGCAGCCAAGTCCCGGGACGGTACGAGCAGTACTTC	CASSQVPGRYEQYF
TRBJ2-7	TRBV29-1	-	many	TGCAGCGCATCCCGGGGACGCATCTCCTACGAGCAGTACTTC	CSASRGRISYEQYF
TRBJ2-3	TRBV7-8	-	many	TGTGCCAGCAGCATGAGCACAGATACGCAGTATTTT	CASSMSTDTQYF
TRBJ1-5	TRBV20-1	TRBD1	-	TGCAGTGCTGGGACAGGGCACCACGATCAGCCCCAGCATTTT	CSAGTGHHDQPQHF
TRBJ2-5	TRBV20-1	-	few	TGCAGTGCCAAAATGGGGCCCCAGGGCGCCCAGTACTTC	CSAKMGPQGAQYF
TRBJ2-7	TRBV12-3/TRBV12-4	TRBD1	-	TGTGCCAGCAGTTTGACGGGACAGGCCACCTACGAGCAGTACTTC	CASSLTGQATYEQYF
TRBJ1-1	TRBV20-1	-	few	TGCAGTGCTACAGGCCGGGCCGTGAGGGACACTGAAGCTTTCTTT	CSATGRAVRDTEAFF
TRBJ2-6	TRBV28	-	-	TGTGCCAGCAGTAGCGTAAGGGCCGGGGCCAACGTCCTGACTTTC	CASSSVRAGANVLTF
TRBJ2-1	TRBV2	-	many	TGTGCCAGCAGTATCTCAGACGTGTACAATGAGCAGTTCTTC	CASSISDVYNEQFF
TRBJ2-3	TRBV4-1	-	-	TGCGCCAGCAGCCAGGCCCGCGGGCTTAGCACAGATACGCAGTATTTT	CASSQARGLSTDTQYF
TRBJ1-5	TRBV5-1	-	many	TGCGCCAGCAGCTCAGGGTACGGCAATCAGCCCCAGCATTTT	CASSSGYGNQPQHF
TRBJ2-7	TRBV12-3/TRBV12-4	TRBD2	-	TGTGCCAGCAGTTCCGAGACAGCGGGGACCTACGAGCAGTACTTC	CASSSETAGTYEQYF
TRBJ2-7	TRBV13	-	-	TGTGCCAGCAGCTCCCGGGGATCCCGGAACTCCTACGAGCAGTACTTC	CASSSRGSRNSYEQYF
TRBJ2-3	TRBV6-4	-	-	TGTGCCAGCAGTGGCTGGACAGATACGCAGTATTTT	CASSGWTDTQYF
TRBJ2-1	TRBV29-1	-	many	TGCAGCGTTGAAGATCGAGTTAGCATCGATGAGCAGTTCTTC	CSVEDRVSIDEQFF
TRBJ2-3	TRBV18	TRBD1	-	TGTGCCAGCTCACCTCAGACAGGGTGGGCCAGCACAGATACGCAGTATTTT	CASSPQTGWASTDTQYF
TRBJ2-3	TRBV12-3/TRBV12-4	-	once	TGTGCCAGCAGTTCCCTACTAGGCCAAGGGACAGATACGCAGTATTTT	CASSSLLGQGTDTQYF
TRBJ2-7	TRBV20-1	-	-	TGCAGTGCTAGAGATCAGTGGAAGGGAGACGTCTACGAGCAGTACTTC	CSARDQWKGDVYEQYF